The 12 T cell receptor beta chains below were found in one sample sequenced in a study of shared clonotypes between healthy human individuals (dated by TCRdb to about 2020). Libraries came from the immunoSEQ multiplex PCR assay. Sourced from immuneACCESS, this table was stored by TCRdb with only in-frame sequences that have V and J called. A share of the clones is absent; for the studies checked, an unresolved V gene accounts for under half, and the remainder has no known explanation. Counted in this sample were some 580,000 clones; more than 95% of them appeared once. Of the sample, roughly 0.055% falls within the top ten clones. Sequencing was done on a sample of naive CD4+ T cells sorted from blood. In light of the paper, this sample's cell subset or site label describes: CD45RA+ positively selected. All receptors derive from a woman under 40 in good health.

The V gene is TRBV2, the J gene TRBJ2-7; no clear D gene. V was clipped by 2 bases and J by 3 bases, with 11 bases between them. Germline loops: CDR1 SNHLY, CDR2 FYNNEI. The CDR3 consists of 14 residues. The CDR3 here is CASSEQLPNYEQYF. The CDR3, as DNA: TGTGCCAGCAGTGAACAACTACCAAACTACGAGCAGTACTTC. The full variable domain, completed using reference TRBV2 and TRBJ2-7, is EPEVTQTPSHQVTQMGQEVILRCVPISNHLYFYWYRQILGQKVEFLVSFYNNEISEKSEIFDDQFSVERPDGSNFTLKIRSTKLEDSAMYFCASSEQLPNYEQYFGPGTRLTVT.

The chain couples TRBV4-1 to TRBJ1-5; weak D call: TRBD1 (6 bases). In germline, CDR1 is MGHRA, CDR2 YSYEKL. V was trimmed by 2 bases and J by 0 bases, leaving 14 bases between them. CDR3 size: 17 residues. The CDR3 DNA reads as TGCGCCAGCAGCCAAAGGCACAGGGAATATAGCAATCAGCCCCAGCATTTT. It specifies CASSQRHREYSNQPQHF.

The genes are TRBV5-4 and TRBJ2-1; 7 nucleotides align to TRBD2. The germline gives CDR1 SGHNT, CDR2 YYREEE (reference sequence). CDR3 length: 16 amino acids. V lost 2 bases and J lost 1; bases outside the gene matches: 6. The CDR3 nucleotides read TGTGCCAGCAGCTTAGACCTAGCGGTTTCCTACAATGAGCAGTTCTTC. This sequence encodes CASSLDLAVSYNEQFF.

This sequence joins TRBV4-1 and TRBJ1-5; tentatively, D is TRBD1 (6 bases). The germline V and J ends were trimmed by 1 base and 3 bases, with 22 bases remaining between them. The CDR3 totals 19 residues. Looked up from germline, CDR1 is MGHRA and CDR2 is YSYEKL. The CDR3 coding sequence is TGCGCCAGCAGCCAAGGCCTCATCGGGGGCGCACGTTACAATCAGCCCCAGCATTTT. Its protein is CASSQGLIGGARYNQPQHF.

The chain combines TRBV28 with TRBJ1-2; a possible D gene is TRBD1 (5 bases). V was shortened by 10 bases and J by 4 bases, with 13 bases between the two germline ends. The germline gives CDR1 MDHEN, CDR2 SYDVKM. The CDR3 spans 12 residues. This CDR3 reads CAITGDPYGYTF. The CDR3 DNA follows: TGTGCCATCACAGGAGACCCCTATGGCTACACCTTC.

As to this clone: Other nucleotide sequences from this sample produce the same CDR3. V usage is TRBV7-9 and J usage is TRBJ1-3; D gene unclear. From germline, CDR1 is SEHNR and CDR2 FQNEAQ (reference sequence). The CDR3 is made up of 12 amino acids. The V end was cut by 5 bases, the J end by 4 bases, with 6 bases between. CDR3 region: CASSSEGNTIYF. For the CDR3, the DNA is TGTGCCAGCAGCAGTGAAGGAAACACCATATATTTT.

This chain uses TRBV19 with TRBJ2-5; possibly TRBD2 for D (6 bases). V dropped 6 bases and J dropped 2 bases, with 10 bases sitting between them. CDR3 size: 13 residues. Looked up from germline, CDR1 is LNHDA and CDR2 is SQIVND (reference sequence). Here the CDR3 reads CASSAGPQETQYF. CDR3 nucleotides: TGTGCCAGTAGCGCGGGGCCTCAAGAGACCCAGTACTTC.

The V gene is TRBV7-9, the J gene TRBJ2-7; 10 bases are a match to TRBD2. Unmatched junction bases numbered 10, after V lost 5 bases and J lost 0 bases. The CDR3 contains 17 residues. CDR1 is SEHNR, CDR2 FQNEAQ, per germline (reference sequence). CDR3 nucleotide sequence: TGTGCCAGCAGCGAGGTCTTAGCGGGAGGCAGCTCCTACGAGCAGTACTTC. It codes for CASSEVLAGGSSYEQYF.

The chain joins TRBV19 to TRBJ1-2; D not resolved. Trimming cost V 5 bases and J 4 bases, with 17 bases left between them. Germline CDR1 LNHDA, CDR2 SQIVND (reference sequence). The CDR3 loop spans 15 amino acids. The DNA for the CDR3 is TGTGCCAGTAGTGACAAAGGATCTGCGAGCTATGGCTACACCTTC. Amino acid sequence: CASSDKGSASYGYTF.

DNA of the CDR3: TGTGCCAGCAGCCTGGTGTGGGGGGACGGCACAGATACGCAGTATTTT. This encodes CASSLVWGDGTDTQYF. V gene TRBV7-2 combines with J gene TRBJ2-3; maybe TRBD2 (6 bases). V lost 5 bases and J 1 base, leaving 16 bases between the germline ends. Germline V gene data show CDR1 as SGHTA and CDR2 as FQGNSA. The length of the CDR3 is 16 residues.

The V and J genes are TRBV7-3 and TRBJ2-3; no definite D call. V shed 5 bases and J shed 3 bases, with 12 bases lying between them. Germline CDR1 is SGHTA and CDR2 is FQGTGA. The CDR3 consists of 14 residues. The CDR3 here is CASSPNAGTDTQYF. The DNA of the CDR3 is TGTGCCAGCAGCCCAAATGCCGGGACAGATACGCAGTATTTT.

CDR3 coding DNA: TGTGCCATCAGAGCAGGGCGCGGAGACAATCAGCCCCAGCATTTT. It specifies CAIRAGRGDNQPQHF. V gene TRBV10-3 combines with J gene TRBJ1-5, with D possibly matching TRBD1 (5 bases). V was trimmed by 6 bases and J by 3 bases, leaving 15 bases between them. Germline CDR1 and CDR2: ENHRY and SYGVKD. The length of the CDR3 is 15 residues.